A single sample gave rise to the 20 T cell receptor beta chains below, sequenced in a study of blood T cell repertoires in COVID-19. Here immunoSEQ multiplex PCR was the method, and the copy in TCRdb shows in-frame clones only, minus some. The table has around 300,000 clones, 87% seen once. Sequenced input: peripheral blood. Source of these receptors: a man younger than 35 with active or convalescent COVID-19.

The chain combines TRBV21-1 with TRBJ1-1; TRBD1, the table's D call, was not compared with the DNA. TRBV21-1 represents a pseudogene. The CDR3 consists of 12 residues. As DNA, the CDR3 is TGTGCCAGCAGCAAAAACTGTCAGGGAGCTTTCTTT. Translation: CASSKNCQGAFF.

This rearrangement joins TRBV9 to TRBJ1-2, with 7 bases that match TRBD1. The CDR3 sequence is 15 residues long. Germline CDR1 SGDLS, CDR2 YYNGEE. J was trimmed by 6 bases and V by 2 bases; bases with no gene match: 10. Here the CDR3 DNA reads TGTGCCAGCAGCGTCAGTAGGACAGGACAGGATGGCTACACCTTC. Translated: CASSVSRTGQDGYTF.

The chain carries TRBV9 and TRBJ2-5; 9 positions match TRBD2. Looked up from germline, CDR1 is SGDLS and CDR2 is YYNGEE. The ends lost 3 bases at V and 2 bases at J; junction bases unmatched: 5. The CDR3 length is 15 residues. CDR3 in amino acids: CASSEASGEQETQYF. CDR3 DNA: TGTGCCAGCAGCGAGGCTAGCGGGGAACAAGAGACCCAGTACTTC.

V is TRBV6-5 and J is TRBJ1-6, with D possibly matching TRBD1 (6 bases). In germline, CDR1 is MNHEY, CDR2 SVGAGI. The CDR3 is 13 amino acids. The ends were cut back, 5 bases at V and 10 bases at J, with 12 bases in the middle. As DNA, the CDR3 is TGTGCCAGCAGTCCAGGGGTCTACTCACCCCTCCACTTT. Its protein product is CASSPGVYSPLHF.

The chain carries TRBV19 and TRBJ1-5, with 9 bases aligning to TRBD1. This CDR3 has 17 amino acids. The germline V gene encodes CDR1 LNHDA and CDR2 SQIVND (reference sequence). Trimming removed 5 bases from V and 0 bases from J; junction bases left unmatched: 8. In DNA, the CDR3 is TGTGCCAGTAGTGCCGGACAGGGGCGCTATAGCAATCAGCCCCAGCATTTT. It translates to CASSAGQGRYSNQPQHF.

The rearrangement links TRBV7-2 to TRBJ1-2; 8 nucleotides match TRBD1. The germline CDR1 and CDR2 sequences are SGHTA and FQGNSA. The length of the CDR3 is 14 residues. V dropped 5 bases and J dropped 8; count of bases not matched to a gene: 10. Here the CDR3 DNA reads TGTGCCAGCAGCCAGACGGCTACAGGGGGGGGCTACACCTTC. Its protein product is CASSQTATGGGYTF.

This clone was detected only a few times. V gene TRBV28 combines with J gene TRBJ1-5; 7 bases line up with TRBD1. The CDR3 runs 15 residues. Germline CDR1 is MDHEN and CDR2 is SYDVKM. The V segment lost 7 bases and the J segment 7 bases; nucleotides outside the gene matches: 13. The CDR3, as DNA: TGTGCCAGCACCTCGGTCGGGACAGCCCGGCAGCCCCAGCATTTT. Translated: CASTSVGTARQPQHF.

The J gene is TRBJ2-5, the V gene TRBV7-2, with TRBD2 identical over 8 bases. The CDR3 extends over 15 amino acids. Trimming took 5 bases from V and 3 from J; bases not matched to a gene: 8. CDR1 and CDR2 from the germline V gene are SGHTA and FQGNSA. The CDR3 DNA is TGTGCCAGCAGCAAAACTCCGGGACTAGAAGAGACCCAGTACTTC. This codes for CASSKTPGLEETQYF.

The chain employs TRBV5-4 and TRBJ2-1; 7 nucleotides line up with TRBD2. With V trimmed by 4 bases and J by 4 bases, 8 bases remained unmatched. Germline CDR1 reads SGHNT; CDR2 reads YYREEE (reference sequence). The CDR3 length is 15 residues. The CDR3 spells CASSRSSSGYNEQFF. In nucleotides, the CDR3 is TGTGCCAGCAGCCGAAGTTCTAGCGGATACAATGAGCAGTTCTTC.

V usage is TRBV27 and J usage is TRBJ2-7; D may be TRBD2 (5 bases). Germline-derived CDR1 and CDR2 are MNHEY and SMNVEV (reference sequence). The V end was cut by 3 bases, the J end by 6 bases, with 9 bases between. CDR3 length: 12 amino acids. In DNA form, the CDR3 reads TGTGCCAGCAGTTTGCCGGGGTCCGAGCAGTACTTC. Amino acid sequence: CASSLPGSEQYF.

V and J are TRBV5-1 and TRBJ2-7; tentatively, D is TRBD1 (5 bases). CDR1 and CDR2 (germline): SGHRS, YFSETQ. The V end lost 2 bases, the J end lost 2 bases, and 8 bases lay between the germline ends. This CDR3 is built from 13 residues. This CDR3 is CASSFRVAYEQYF. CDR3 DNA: TGCGCCAGCAGCTTCAGGGTCGCCTACGAGCAGTACTTC.

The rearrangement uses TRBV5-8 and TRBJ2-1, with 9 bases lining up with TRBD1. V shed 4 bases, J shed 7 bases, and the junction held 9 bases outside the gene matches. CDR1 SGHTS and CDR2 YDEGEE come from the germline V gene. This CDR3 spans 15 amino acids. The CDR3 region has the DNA TGTGCCAGCAGCCAACAGGACAGGGGTGGGAATGAGCAGTTCTTC. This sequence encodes CASSQQDRGGNEQFF.

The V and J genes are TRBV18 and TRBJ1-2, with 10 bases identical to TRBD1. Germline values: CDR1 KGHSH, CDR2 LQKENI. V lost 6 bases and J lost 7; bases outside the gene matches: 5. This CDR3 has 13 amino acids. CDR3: CASSLGQGGGYTF. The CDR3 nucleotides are TGTGCCAGCTCGCTCGGACAGGGGGGTGGCTACACCTTC. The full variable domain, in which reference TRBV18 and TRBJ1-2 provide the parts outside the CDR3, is NAGVMQNPRHLVRRRGQEARLRCSPMKGHSHVYWYRQLPEEGLKFMVYLQKENIIDESGMPKERFSAEFPKEGPSILRIQQVVRGDSAAYFCASSLGQGGGYTFGSGTRLTVV.

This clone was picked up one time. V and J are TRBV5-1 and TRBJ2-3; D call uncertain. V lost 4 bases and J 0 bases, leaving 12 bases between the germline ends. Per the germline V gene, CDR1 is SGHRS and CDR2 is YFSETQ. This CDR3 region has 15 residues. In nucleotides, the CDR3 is TGCGCCAGCAGCCCATCGGTCCGGAGCACAGATACGCAGTATTTT. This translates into CASSPSVRSTDTQYF.

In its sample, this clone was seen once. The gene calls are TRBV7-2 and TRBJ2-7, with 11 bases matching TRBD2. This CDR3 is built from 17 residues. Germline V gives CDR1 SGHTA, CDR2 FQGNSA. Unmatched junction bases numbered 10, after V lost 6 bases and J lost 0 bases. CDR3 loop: CASRPGLAAWGSYEQYF. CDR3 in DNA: TGTGCCAGCAGGCCGGGACTAGCGGCATGGGGCTCCTACGAGCAGTACTTC.

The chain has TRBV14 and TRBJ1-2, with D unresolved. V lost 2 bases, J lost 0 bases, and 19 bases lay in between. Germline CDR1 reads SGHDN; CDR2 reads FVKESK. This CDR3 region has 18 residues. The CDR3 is CASSQNDGSATTNYGYTF. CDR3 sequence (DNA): TGTGCCAGCAGCCAAAATGACGGATCCGCCACTACTAACTATGGCTACACCTTC.

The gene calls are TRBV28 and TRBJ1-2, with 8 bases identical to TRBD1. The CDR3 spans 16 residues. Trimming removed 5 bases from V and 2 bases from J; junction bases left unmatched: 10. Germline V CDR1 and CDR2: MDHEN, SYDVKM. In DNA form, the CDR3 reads TGTGCCAGCAGTGGGACAGGAGGTTCCCTGAACTATGGCTACACCTTC. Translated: CASSGTGGSLNYGYTF.

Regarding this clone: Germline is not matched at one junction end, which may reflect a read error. This CDR3 reads CASSYGDRSGATHF. The CDR3 region has the DNA TGTGCCAGCAGCTACGGGGACCGTTCGGGAGCTACCCACTTC. V usage is TRBV5-8 and J usage is TRBJ2-7; TRBD2 is a possible D gene (6 bases). From germline, CDR1 is SGHTS and CDR2 YDEGEE. The CDR3 covers 14 residues.

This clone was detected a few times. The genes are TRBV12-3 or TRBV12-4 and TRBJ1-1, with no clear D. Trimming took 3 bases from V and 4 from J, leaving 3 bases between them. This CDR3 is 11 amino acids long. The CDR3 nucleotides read TGTGCCAGCAGTTTCGTCACTGAAGCTTTCTTT. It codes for CASSFVTEAFF.

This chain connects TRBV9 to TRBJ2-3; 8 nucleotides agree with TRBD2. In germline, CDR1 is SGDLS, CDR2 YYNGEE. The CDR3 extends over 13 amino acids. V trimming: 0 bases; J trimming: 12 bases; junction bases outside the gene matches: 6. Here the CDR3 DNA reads TGTGCCAGCAGCGTAGACCCTAGCGGGTCCCAGTATTTT. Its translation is CASSVDPSGSQYF.